These 26 T cell receptor beta chains share one sample of origin, sequenced in a study of shared clonotypes between healthy human individuals. Only CD45RO-negative cells positively selected for CCR7 counted as naive CD8 cells, so terminally differentiated effector memory CD45RA+ cells were excluded. Here immunoSEQ multiplex PCR was the method, and the copy in TCRdb shows in-frame clones only, minus some. In the table there are nearly 600,000 clones, roughly 95% of which are singletons. What was sequenced was naive CD8+ T cells sorted from blood. These receptors were taken from a woman in her 30s in good health.

The chain links TRBV27 to TRBJ2-7; 10 nucleotides line up with TRBD1. The germline gives CDR1 MNHEY, CDR2 SMNVEV (reference sequence). Trimming cost V 3 bases and J 3 bases; bases outside gene matches: 5. The CDR3 runs 15 residues. CDR3 in DNA: TGTGCCAGCAGTTTTGGGACAGGGGTTTTCTACGAGCAGTACTTC. It specifies CASSFGTGVFYEQYF.

This chain links TRBV9 with TRBJ2-2; a possible D gene is TRBD2 (6 bases). Germline-derived CDR1 and CDR2 are SGDLS and YYNGEE. V lost 0 bases and J 3 bases, leaving 9 bases between the germline ends. CDR3 size: 15 residues. The CDR3 DNA reads TGTGCCAGCAGCGTAGGTTCTAGCGACACCGGGGAGCTGTTTTTT. This codes for CASSVGSSDTGELFF.

This chain links TRBV5-6 with TRBJ2-7; D call uncertain. Trimming took 3 bases from V and 2 from J, leaving 15 bases between them. The germline CDR1 and CDR2 sequences are SGHDT and YYEEEE. The CDR3 is 15 residues long. The CDR3 is CASSSLAGRPYEQYF. The CDR3 DNA follows: TGTGCCAGCAGCTCCCTGGCCGGACGTCCCTACGAGCAGTACTTC.

In this sample, this clone turned up a few times. V is TRBV7-9 and J is TRBJ2-7; D uncertain. Per the germline V gene, CDR1 is SEHNR and CDR2 is FQNEAQ (reference sequence). Trimming cost V 4 bases and J 4 bases, with 8 bases left between them. This CDR3 is 12 amino acids long. CDR3 in amino acids: CASSSTDYEQYF. Written as DNA, the CDR3 is TGTGCCAGCAGCTCGACTGATTACGAGCAGTACTTC.

The CDR3 spells CASSVDGGMNTEAFF. The CDR3 DNA is TGTGCCAGCAGCGTAGACGGAGGAATGAACACTGAAGCTTTCTTT. The chain combines TRBV9 with TRBJ1-1; no firm D call. The V end was cut by 0 bases, the J end by 0 bases, with 9 bases between. The CDR3 loop spans 15 amino acids. The germline V gene encodes CDR1 SGDLS and CDR2 YYNGEE.

J is TRBJ2-1 and V is TRBV14; TRBD2 matches 8 bases. Germline assignment: CDR1 SGHDN and CDR2 FVKESK. Trimming at V came to 5 bases and at J to 8 bases, leaving 14 bases not matched to a gene. This CDR3 is built from 16 residues. As DNA, the CDR3 is TGTGCCAGCAGCACCCGGACTAGCCGGGCGATGGATGAGCAGTTCTTC. This translates into CASSTRTSRAMDEQFF.

This chain joins TRBV27 and TRBJ1-1, with a tentative D call TRBD1 (5 bases). Germline CDR1 is MNHEY and CDR2 is SMNVEV (reference sequence). The length of the CDR3 is 15 residues. The V and J ends lost 0 bases and 1 base respectively, with 9 bases between them. The CDR3 reads CASSLSGARNTEAFF. As DNA, the CDR3 is TGTGCCAGCAGTTTATCAGGGGCGCGGAACACTGAAGCTTTCTTT.

The chain uses TRBV6-1 and TRBJ2-1; 13 bases fit TRBD2. The CDR3 runs to 13 residues. V dropped 6 bases and J dropped 8; count of bases not matched to a gene: 1. The V gene's germline CDR1 is MNHNS and CDR2 SASEGT. CDR3: CASRGLAGHEQFF. The CDR3 DNA is TGTGCCAGCAGGGGACTAGCGGGACATGAGCAGTTCTTC.

The gene calls are TRBV5-6 and TRBJ1-1, with 8 positions matching TRBD1. In germline, CDR1 is SGHDT, CDR2 YYEEEE. V dropped 4 bases and J dropped 1; count of bases not matched to a gene: 6. CDR3 length: 15 residues. CDR3 residues: CASSVFGTGNTEAFF. CDR3 bases: TGTGCCAGCAGCGTCTTCGGGACAGGGAACACTGAAGCTTTCTTT.

The J gene is TRBJ2-7, the V gene TRBV4-1, with D possibly TRBD2 on 5 matching bases. This CDR3 is built from 14 residues. V was shortened by 4 bases and J by 0 bases, with 10 bases between the two germline ends. Germline V gives CDR1 MGHRA, CDR2 YSYEKL. Here the CDR3 DNA reads TGCGCCAGCAGCCCTAGCCAGACCTCCTACGAGCAGTACTTC. It specifies CASSPSQTSYEQYF.

The chain recombines TRBV30 with TRBJ2-1; D is ambiguous. CDR1 GTSNPN and CDR2 SVGIG come from the germline V gene (reference sequence). The CDR3 length is 12 residues. With 0 bases removed from V and 8 bases from J, the gap between germline ends came to 8 bases. CDR3 bases: TGTGCCTGGAGTGTAACCCGCGATGAGCAGTTCTTC. It encodes CAWSVTRDEQFF.

This chain uses TRBV4-1 with TRBJ2-1; D gene uncertain. Germline lookup yields CDR1 MGHRA and CDR2 YSYEKL. V was trimmed by 0 bases and J by 4 bases, leaving 7 bases between them. CDR3 length equals 14 residues. The CDR3 loop reads CASSQDWVYNEQFF. The CDR3 nucleotides are TGCGCCAGCAGCCAAGATTGGGTTTACAATGAGCAGTTCTTC.

The chain combines TRBV2 with TRBJ2-1; 8 nucleotides align to TRBD2. Germline loops: CDR1 SNHLY, CDR2 FYNNEI. V was clipped by 7 bases and J by 3 bases; unmatched bases: 11. The CDR3 has 16 amino acids. The CDR3 region is CASNDAGGGFYNEQFF. CDR3 nucleotide sequence: TGTGCCAGCAACGACGCGGGAGGAGGTTTCTACAATGAGCAGTTCTTC.

Concerning this clone itself: This sample also contains other DNA sequences that code for the same CDR3. The V and J genes are TRBV10-3 and TRBJ2-5, with a weak D call TRBD1 (5 bases). Germline V CDR1 and CDR2: ENHRY, SYGVKD. Deletions cut 2 bases from V and 1 base from J, with 8 bases between. There are 14 residues in the CDR3. CDR3 sequence: CAISEDRTQETQYF. CDR3 in DNA: TGTGCCATCAGTGAGGACAGAACCCAAGAGACCCAGTACTTC.

The chain has TRBV27 and TRBJ2-3, with TRBD2 as a possible D gene (6 bases). V lost 2 bases and J lost 2, with 20 bases in between. Germline V lookup: CDR1 MNHEY, CDR2 SMNVEV (reference sequence). The CDR3 contains 18 residues. The DNA of the CDR3 is TGTGCCAGCAGTTTAAGGCGCGGGAACTCCCTCCCCACAGATACGCAGTATTTT. Protein sequence: CASSLRRGNSLPTDTQYF.

J is TRBJ2-3 and V is TRBV6-4; 11 positions agree with TRBD2. V lost 2 bases to trimming and J lost 0 bases; unmatched junction nucleotides: 7. Germline CDR1 and CDR2: MRHNA and SNTAGT. There are 18 residues in the CDR3. The CDR3 nucleotides read TGTGCCAGCAGTGACACCGGGACTAGCGGAACTAGCACAGATACGCAGTATTTT. Translated, it gives CASSDTGTSGTSTDTQYF.

This chain links TRBV7-9 with TRBJ2-1, with no clear D. Germline-derived CDR1 and CDR2 are SEHNR and FQNEAQ (reference sequence). The CDR3 has 12 amino acids. V gave up 9 bases and J gave up 6 bases, with 12 bases separating them. The CDR3 DNA follows: TGTGCCAGTTCTATTGGGCGCAATGAGCAGTTCTTC. Its protein is CASSIGRNEQFF.

The chain is built from TRBV5-6 and TRBJ2-1, with TRBD1 matching 7 bases. In germline, CDR1 is SGHDT, CDR2 YYEEEE. CDR3 length equals 15 residues. J lost 4 bases, V lost 2 bases, and 6 bases had no gene match. The DNA of the CDR3 is TGTGCCAGCAGCTTATCAGGGACAGCTTACAATGAGCAGTTCTTC. Its translation is CASSLSGTAYNEQFF.

The chain combines TRBV10-1 with TRBJ2-5; D is undetermined. The J call may be mistaken, given a closer DNA end match to TRBJ2-7. The CDR3 totals 14 residues. The V gene's germline CDR1 is WNHNN and CDR2 SYGVQD (reference sequence). In nucleotides, the CDR3 is TGCGCCAGCAGTGAGTCGACATTAACCGACGAGCAGTACTTC. Its protein product is CASSESTLTDEQYF.

J is TRBJ2-7 and V is TRBV4-1, with D possibly called TRBD1 or TRBD2 (5 bases each). Per germline, CDR1 MGHRA and CDR2 YSYEKL. The ends were cut back, 4 bases at V and 1 base at J, with 17 bases in the middle. The CDR3 has 16 amino acids. CDR3 protein: CASSLDTGTPSYEQYF. Written as DNA, the CDR3 is TGCGCCAGCAGCCTTGATACCGGGACGCCTTCCTACGAGCAGTACTTC.

This clone was seen just once. Likely a read error: the CDR3 ends without its conserved phenylalanine or tryptophan. The DNA is omitted, as the CDR3 cannot be located on it reliably, and the CDR3 follows TCRdb's listing. The chain combines TRBV4-1 with TRBJ2-7. From germline, CDR1 is MGHRA and CDR2 YSYEKL. 9 amino acids form the CDR3, both terminal residues included. CDR3 protein: CASSQWSFL.

This clone has just one count. The V gene is TRBV13, the J gene TRBJ2-4; TRBD2 aligns across 11 bases. The CDR3 is 16 residues long. The germline CDR1 and CDR2 sequences are PRHDT and FYEKMQ (reference sequence). The ends lost 3 bases at V and 4 bases at J; junction bases unmatched: 5. Here the CDR3 reads CASSFLSGRGKNIQYF. CDR3 nucleotides: TGTGCCAGCAGCTTTCTTAGCGGGAGGGGTAAAAACATTCAGTACTTC.

The chain couples TRBV7-9 to TRBJ2-1; D possibly corresponds to TRBD2 (5 bases). The V and J ends lost 5 bases and 7 bases respectively, with 9 bases between them. The CDR3 length is 12 residues. Germline V gene data show CDR1 as SEHNR and CDR2 as FQNEAQ (reference sequence). For the CDR3, the DNA is TGTGCCAGCAGCGTCTCGGGGAATGAGCAGTTCTTC. Protein product: CASSVSGNEQFF.

The rearrangement links TRBV19 to TRBJ2-1; tentative D call: TRBD1 (6 bases). The V end was cut by 5 bases, the J end by 1 base, with 9 bases between. Germline CDR1 is LNHDA and CDR2 is SQIVND (reference sequence). CDR3 length equals 14 residues. CDR3 protein: CASSYRGSYNEQFF. In nucleotides, the CDR3 is TGTGCCAGTAGTTATAGGGGGTCCTACAATGAGCAGTTCTTC.

The V gene is TRBV7-9, the J gene TRBJ1-1; D remains ambiguous. Germline V lookup: CDR1 SEHNR, CDR2 FQNEAQ (reference sequence). V gave up 5 bases and J gave up 7 bases, with 11 bases separating them. The CDR3 runs 12 residues. The CDR3 loop is CASSPGSLEAFF. For the CDR3, the DNA is TGTGCCAGCAGCCCCGGGTCCCTTGAAGCTTTCTTT. Using reference TRBV7-9 and TRBJ1-1 for the parts outside the CDR3, the full variable domain is DTGVSQNPRHKITKRGQNVTFRCDPISEHNRLYWYRQTLGQGPEFLTYFQNEAQLEKSRLLSDRFSAERPKGSFSTLEIQRTEQGDSAMYLCASSPGSLEAFFGQGTRLTVV.

The chain recombines TRBV5-1 with TRBJ2-1; the D is unclear. CDR3 length: 16 residues. Germline V CDR1 and CDR2: SGHRS, YFSETQ. Trimming took off 4 bases at V and 0 bases at J, with 14 bases between the two ends. The CDR3 here is CASSPNGEHSYNEQFF. The DNA for the CDR3 is TGCGCCAGCAGCCCCAACGGAGAACACTCCTACAATGAGCAGTTCTTC.